The rows below give T cell receptor beta chains drawn from one sample of a study of blood T cell repertoires in COVID-19. Using immunoSEQ multiplex PCR, the repertoire was profiled, and TCRdb retains in-frame clones only, with some absent. The table has tens of thousands of clones, roughly 87% seen once. Sequences were obtained from peripheral blood. These receptors were obtained from a man aged 55-75 years with acute or convalescent COVID-19. Each CDR3 is given with its conserved first and last residue. Each record gives: clone size, V gene, D gene, J gene, CDR3 protein, CDR3 DNA. A D gene is named only where the DNA matches it firmly. Only some rows state a clone size, as once, few, many or a class for expanded clones.

.,TRBV6-4,TRBD2,TRBJ2-6,CASSDGGEANVLTF,TGTGCCAGCAGTGACGGGGGGGAGGCCAACGTCCTGACTTTC
.,TRBV7-6,.,TRBJ2-2,CASTLVPTGELFF,TGTGCCAGCACACTAGTGCCCACCGGGGAGCTGTTTTTT
.,TRBV7-9,.,TRBJ1-2,CASSRLPEDWNYGYTF,TGTGCCAGCAGCCGATTACCCGAGGACTGGAACTATGGCTACACCTTC
.,TRBV30,.,TRBJ2-5,CAWSVIRTLIETQYF,TGTGCCTGGAGTGTAATCCGGACATTGATTGAGACCCAGTACTTC
.,TRBV6-5,.,TRBJ2-5,CASRRGLQETQYF,TGTGCCAGCAGGCGGGGGCTCCAAGAGACCCAGTACTTC
.,TRBV19,.,TRBJ1-5,CASSLFSNQPQHF,TGTGCCAGTAGTCTCTTTAGCAATCAGCCCCAGCATTTT
.,TRBV18,.,TRBJ2-7,CASSPGLMGSYEQYF,TGTGCCAGCTCACCGGGGCTAATGGGCTCCTACGAGCAGTACTTC
.,TRBV9,.,TRBJ1-1,CASSGATGTEAFF,TGTGCCAGCAGCGGCGCGACAGGCACTGAAGCTTTCTTT
.,TRBV3-1/TRBV3-2,TRBD1,TRBJ1-1,CASSLLTGGPEAFF,TGTGCCAGCAGCCTCCTAACAGGGGGCCCAGAAGCTTTCTTT
.,TRBV25-1,.,TRBJ1-1,CASVQGPNTEAFF,TGTGCCAGTGTACAGGGACCGAACACTGAAGCTTTCTTT
.,TRBV5-6,.,TRBJ1-5,CASSLAGRGSNQPQHF,TGTGCCAGCAGCTTGGCCGGGAGGGGAAGCAATCAGCCCCAGCATTTT
.,TRBV29-1,.,TRBJ2-1,CSVEPPGHKRRNEQFF,TGCAGCGTTGAACCACCGGGACATAAACGGCGAAATGAGCAGTTCTTC
.,TRBV9,.,TRBJ2-1,CASSEGLREDNEQFF,TGTGCCAGCAGCGAGGGATTAAGGGAGGACAATGAGCAGTTCTTC
.,TRBV2,TRBD1,TRBJ1-2,CASRRQGTNYGYTF,TGTGCCAGCAGGAGACAGGGGACTAACTATGGCTACACCTTC
.,TRBV7-9,.,TRBJ2-3,CASSYAGRGTDTQYF,TGTGCCAGCAGCTACGCGGGTAGGGGGACAGATACGCAGTATTTT
.,TRBV11-2,.,TRBJ2-3,CASSLGPSSTDTQYF,TGTGCCAGCAGCTTAGGGCCCTCTAGCACAGATACGCAGTATTTT
.,TRBV2,.,TRBJ1-5,CASSDRGAGNQPQHF,TGTGCCAGCAGTGATCGGGGGGCGGGCAATCAGCCCCAGCATTTT
.,TRBV5-8,.,TRBJ1-5,CASSFVSWAGVGQPQHF,TGTGCCAGCAGCTTCGTTTCTTGGGCAGGGGTAGGTCAGCCCCAGCATTTT
.,TRBV5-1,.,TRBJ1-2,CASSPDTQRYYGYTF,TGCGCCAGCAGCCCGGACACTCAACGCTACTATGGCTACACCTTC
.,TRBV2,.,TRBJ1-1,CASGQRENTEAFF,TGTGCCAGTGGACAGCGGGAGAACACTGAAGCTTTCTTT
.,TRBV18,TRBD1,TRBJ2-7,CASSPGTGAGEQYF,TGTGCCAGCTCACCGGGTACAGGGGCTGGCGAGCAGTACTTC
.,TRBV7-7,.,TRBJ2-5,CASSLGTVVSGVETQYF,TGTGCCAGCAGCTTAGGCACTGTGGTGTCAGGGGTAGAGACCCAGTACTTC
.,TRBV7-3,.,TRBJ2-1,CASSSRDAAYNEQFF,TGTGCCAGCAGCTCCCGTGATGCAGCCTACAATGAGCAGTTCTTC
.,TRBV10-2,.,TRBJ1-5,CATLGQFNQPQHF,TGCGCCACCCTAGGACAGTTCAATCAGCCCCAGCATTTT
.,TRBV5-4,.,TRBJ2-7,CASSLGPQEGEQYF,TGTGCCAGCAGCTTGGGGCCACAGGAAGGCGAGCAGTACTTC
few,TRBV3-1/TRBV3-2,TRBD1,TRBJ1-2,CASSRGQGLNYGYTF,TGTGCCAGCAGCCGGGGACAGGGCCTTAACTATGGCTACACCTTC
.,TRBV6-1,.,TRBJ1-2,CASSDGGYGYTF,TGTGCCAGCAGTGACGGCGGTTATGGCTACACCTTC
.,TRBV6-5,.,TRBJ1-3,CASTRGIGNTIYF,TGTGCCAGTACCAGGGGTATTGGAAACACCATATATTTT
.,TRBV2,.,TRBJ1-5,CASGEAYSNQPQHF,TGTGCCAGCGGGGAAGCATATAGCAATCAGCCCCAGCATTTT
.,TRBV3-1/TRBV3-2,TRBD1,TRBJ2-7,CASSQFGQGASQYF,TGTGCCAGCAGCCAATTTGGACAGGGGGCCTCGCAGTACTTC
.,TRBV2,.,TRBJ1-1,CASSEGGKADSEAFF,TGTGCCAGCAGTGAGGGGGGTAAAGCCGATTCTGAAGCTTTCTTT
.,TRBV19,.,TRBJ1-1,CASSIGDRLGNTEAFF,TGTGCCAGTAGTATCGGAGACAGGCTGGGGAACACTGAAGCTTTCTTT
.,TRBV7-2,.,TRBJ1-6,CASSPGLLPGSPLHF,TGTGCCAGCAGCCCAGGGTTGCTCCCAGGGTCACCCCTCCACTTT
.,TRBV13,TRBD1,TRBJ2-7,CASSLNRGSYEQYF,TGTGCCAGCAGCTTAAACAGGGGGTCCTACGAGCAGTACTTC
.,TRBV6-5,.,TRBJ1-3,CASSYSVDSSGNTIYF,TGTGCCAGCAGTTACTCCGTCGACAGCTCTGGAAACACCATATATTTT
.,TRBV5-6,.,TRBJ1-2,CASSHGRGIYYTF,TGTGCCAGCAGCCATGGTAGGGGGATATACTACACCTTC
.,TRBV7-2,.,TRBJ2-4,CASSPGPLNIQYF,TGTGCCAGCAGCCCAGGGCCCCTAAACATTCAGTACTTC
few,TRBV5-5,.,TRBJ1-2,CASSLSLYGYTF,TGTGCCAGCAGCCTTAGCCTGTATGGCTACACCTTC
.,TRBV4-1,TRBD2,TRBJ2-7,CASSQISGGAGEQYF,TGCGCCAGCAGTCAGATCTCCGGGGGAGCGGGAGAGCAGTACTTC
once,TRBV5-6,.,TRBJ1-1,CASSPPGVRAEAFF,TGTGCCAGCAGCCCTCCGGGGGTACGGGCTGAAGCTTTCTTT
.,TRBV19,.,TRBJ1-5,CASKAQAGNQPQHF,TGTGCCAGTAAGGCCCAGGCCGGCAATCAGCCCCAGCATTTT
.,TRBV7-9,.,TRBJ1-2,CASSLGPMDGYTF,TGTGCCAGCAGCCTAGGCCCTATGGATGGCTACACCTTC
.,TRBV6-6,.,TRBJ1-1,CASINPGVGPPEAFF,TGTGCCAGCATCAACCCAGGGGTAGGCCCCCCTGAAGCTTTCTTT
.,TRBV2,TRBD1,TRBJ1-5,CASSGGTGAVQPQHF,TGTGCCAGCAGTGGGGGGACAGGGGCCGTCCAGCCCCAGCATTTT
.,TRBV7-3,.,TRBJ2-2,CASSLVTGELFF,TGTGCCAGCAGCTTAGTAACAGGGGAGCTGTTTTTT
.,TRBV29-1,.,TRBJ2-3,CSAAAGLVIVTQYF,TGCAGCGCGGCGGCGGGCCTAGTGATTGTTACGCAGTATTTT